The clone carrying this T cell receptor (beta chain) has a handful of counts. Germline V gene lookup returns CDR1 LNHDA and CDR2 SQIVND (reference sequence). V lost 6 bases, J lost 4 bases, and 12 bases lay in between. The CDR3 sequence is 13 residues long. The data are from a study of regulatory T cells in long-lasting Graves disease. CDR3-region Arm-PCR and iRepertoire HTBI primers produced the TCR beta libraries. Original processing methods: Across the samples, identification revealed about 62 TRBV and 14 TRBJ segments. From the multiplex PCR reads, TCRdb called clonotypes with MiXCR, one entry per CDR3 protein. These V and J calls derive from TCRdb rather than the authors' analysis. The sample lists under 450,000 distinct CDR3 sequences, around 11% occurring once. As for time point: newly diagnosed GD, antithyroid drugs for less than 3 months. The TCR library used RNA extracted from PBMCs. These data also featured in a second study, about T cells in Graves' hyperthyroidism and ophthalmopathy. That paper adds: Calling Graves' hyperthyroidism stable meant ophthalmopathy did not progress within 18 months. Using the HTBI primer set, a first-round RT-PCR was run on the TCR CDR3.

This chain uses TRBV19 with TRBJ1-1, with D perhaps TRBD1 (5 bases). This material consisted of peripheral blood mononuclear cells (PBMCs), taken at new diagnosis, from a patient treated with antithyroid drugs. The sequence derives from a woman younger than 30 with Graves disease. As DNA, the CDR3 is TGTGCCAGTAGGAGGGGAAGAAGCACTGAAGCTTTCTTT. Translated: CASRRGRSTEAFF.